Following are 13 T cell receptor beta chains from one sample sequenced in a study of T cell clones after liver transplantation. TCRdb keeps only in-frame clones here, not all; method: immunoSEQ multiplex PCR. Of 70,000 or so clones listed, 90% to 95% are singletons. Specimen: CD4+ T cells from blood, collected about 26 months after liver transplant. The receptors were gathered from a human patient who received a liver transplant. The T cells may come from the graft donor.

V gene TRBV4-2 combines with J gene TRBJ2-7; D is perhaps TRBD2 (6 bases). V lost 0 bases to trimming and J lost 0 bases, with 12 bases between them. CDR1 is LGHNA, CDR2 YNFKEQ, per germline. The CDR3 has 16 residues. CDR3 region: CASSQDGGDSSYEQYF. CDR3 DNA sequence: TGTGCCAGCAGCCAAGACGGGGGTGACAGCTCCTACGAGCAGTACTTC.

CDR3 bases: TGTGCCAGCAGGACAGGGTTCTCGGGTGAGCAGTACTTC. This gives the protein CASRTGFSGEQYF. The chain joins TRBV2 to TRBJ2-7; 7 bases fit TRBD1. CDR3 length: 13 residues. CDR1 SNHLY and CDR2 FYNNEI come from the germline V gene. V lost 6 bases to trimming and J lost 7 bases; unmatched junction nucleotides: 9. Complete variable domain (other parts from reference TRBV2 and TRBJ2-7): EPEVTQTPSHQVTQMGQEVILRCVPISNHLYFYWYRQILGQKVEFLVSFYNNEISEKSEIFDDQFSVERPDGSNFTLKIRSTKLEDSAMYFCASRTGFSGEQYFGPGTRLTVT.

The rearrangement links TRBV21-1 to TRBJ2-7; the table calls TRBD1, which could not be checked here. TRBV21-1 is a pseudogene. This CDR3 is built from 16 residues. The CDR3 bases are TGTGCCAGCCCCCCTATCCCGGGACAGGGGTTTCACGAGCAGTACTTC. It is translated as CASPPIPGQGFHEQYF.

The chain has TRBV7-2 and TRBJ2-7, with a weak D call TRBD2 (5 bases). CDR1 and CDR2 from the germline V gene are SGHTA and FQGNSA. This CDR3 region has 15 residues. The V gene lost 1 base and the J gene lost 8 bases, with 18 bases spanning the gap. The DNA of the CDR3 is TGTGCCAGCAGCTTAGACCTGCTGGGAGCCACTCAGCAGTACTTC. Translating gives CASSLDLLGATQQYF. The whole variable domain, filled in from reference TRBV7-2 and TRBJ2-7, reads GAGVSQSPSNKVTEKGKDVELRCDPISGHTALYWYRQSLGQGLEFLIYFQGNSAPDKSGLPSDRFSAERTGGSVSTLTIQRTQQEDSAVYLCASSLDLLGATQQYFGPGTRLTVT.

V and J are TRBV6-5 and TRBJ2-5, with D perhaps TRBD1 (6 bases). Germline V gene lookup returns CDR1 MNHEY and CDR2 SVGAGI. V was pared by 6 bases and J by 2 bases, with 16 bases between. The CDR3 totals 15 residues. CDR3 region: CASSPIGTFQETQYF. The CDR3, as DNA: TGTGCCAGCAGCCCTATCGGGACATTTCAAGAGACCCAGTACTTC.

The gene calls are TRBV11-1 and TRBJ1-2; 8 bases agree with TRBD1. Germline trimming cut 3 bases from V and 4 bases from J; bases unmatched to any gene: 7. Germline values: CDR1 SGHAT, CDR2 FQDESV (reference sequence). This CDR3 comprises 15 residues. The CDR3 protein is CASSFGTGDIYGYTF. DNA for the CDR3: TGTGCCAGCAGCTTTGGGACAGGCGACATCTATGGCTACACCTTC.

The gene calls are TRBV2 and TRBJ1-2; weak D call: TRBD1 (6 bases). This CDR3 spans 13 amino acids. Trimming stripped 8 bases from V and 3 bases from J, with 13 bases between. Germline V gene data show CDR1 as SNHLY and CDR2 as FYNNEI. The CDR3 sequence is CASRMEGDYGYTF. As DNA, the CDR3 is TGTGCCAGCCGCATGGAGGGGGACTATGGCTACACCTTC. Looking up the rest from reference TRBV2 and TRBJ1-2 gives the full variable domain: EPEVTQTPSHQVTQMGQEVILRCVPISNHLYFYWYRQILGQKVEFLVSFYNNEISEKSEIFDDQFSVERPDGSNFTLKIRSTKLEDSAMYFCASRMEGDYGYTFGSGTRLTVV.

The V gene is TRBV19, the J gene TRBJ2-3; D gene uncertain. The V gene lost 1 base and the J gene lost 6 bases, with 8 bases spanning the gap. Germline-derived CDR1 and CDR2 are LNHDA and SQIVND (reference sequence). The CDR3 is 13 residues long. The CDR3: CASSIVVSDTQYF. The DNA of the CDR3 is TGTGCCAGTAGTATAGTTGTCTCGGATACGCAGTATTTT.

This chain joins TRBV5-5 and TRBJ2-3; D possibly corresponds to TRBD1 (6 bases). The ends were cut back, 0 bases at V and 4 bases at J, with 9 bases in the middle. In germline, CDR1 is SGHKS, CDR2 YYEKEE (reference sequence). The CDR3 extends over 14 amino acids. DNA for the CDR3: TGTGCCAGCAGCTTGGCACAGGGTCCAGATACGCAGTATTTT. It codes for CASSLAQGPDTQYF.

The chain combines TRBV5-4 with TRBJ2-3; D is perhaps TRBD1 (6 bases). V dropped 6 bases and J dropped 2 bases, with 13 bases sitting between them. The CDR3 consists of 14 residues. The germline V gene has CDR1 SGHNT and CDR2 YYREEE (reference sequence). Here the CDR3 reads CASNEQGYTDTQYF. As DNA, the CDR3 is TGTGCCAGCAACGAACAGGGCTACACAGATACGCAGTATTTT.

The rearrangement joins TRBV5-5 to TRBJ1-2, with no clear D. The V gene lost 3 bases and the J gene lost 8 bases, with 20 bases spanning the gap. Germline CDR1 SGHKS, CDR2 YYEKEE (reference sequence). The CDR3 runs to 15 residues. The CDR3 coding sequence is TGTGCCAGCAGCTCACTTACAGTGACCCCCCGGGGCTACACCTTC. This translates into CASSSLTVTPRGYTF.

This clone has more than one count but fewer than ten. The chain links TRBV10-3 to TRBJ1-1; 7 bases line up with TRBD1. The CDR3 runs 15 residues. Germline V gives CDR1 ENHRY, CDR2 SYGVKD. V trimming: 6 bases; J trimming: 0 bases; junction bases outside the gene matches: 7. The CDR3 nucleotides are TGTGCCATCAGATCGGGGACAGCAATGAACACTGAAGCTTTCTTT. Amino acid sequence: CAIRSGTAMNTEAFF.

The rearrangement links TRBV29-1 to TRBJ2-1, with a weak D call TRBD1 (6 bases). The germline V gene encodes CDR1 SQVTM and CDR2 ANQGSEA. CDR3 length: 13 amino acids. Trimming cost V 6 bases and J 6 bases, with 15 bases left between them. This chain's CDR3 is CSVGGLPTNEQFF. DNA of the CDR3: TGCAGCGTAGGGGGTCTCCCAACCAATGAGCAGTTCTTC.